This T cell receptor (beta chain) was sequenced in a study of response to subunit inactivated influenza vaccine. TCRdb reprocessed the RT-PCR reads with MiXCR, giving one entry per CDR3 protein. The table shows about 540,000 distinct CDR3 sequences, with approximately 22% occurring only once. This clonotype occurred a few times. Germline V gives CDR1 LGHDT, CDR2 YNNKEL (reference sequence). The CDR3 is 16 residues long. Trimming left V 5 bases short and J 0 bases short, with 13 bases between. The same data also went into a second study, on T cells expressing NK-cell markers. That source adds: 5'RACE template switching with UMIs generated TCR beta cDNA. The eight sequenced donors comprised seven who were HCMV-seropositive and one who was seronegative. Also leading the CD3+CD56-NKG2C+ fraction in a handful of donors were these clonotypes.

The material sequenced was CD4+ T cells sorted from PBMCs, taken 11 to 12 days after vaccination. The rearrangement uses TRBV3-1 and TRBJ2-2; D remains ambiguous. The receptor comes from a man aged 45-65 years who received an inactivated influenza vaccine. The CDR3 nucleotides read TGTGCCAGCAGCGCCCGCTGGGGTACGAACACCGGGGAGCTGTTTTTT. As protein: CASSARWGTNTGELFF.